The next 3 T cell receptor beta chains were all read from a single sample in a study of cytomegalovirus exposure and HLA in healthy donors. The PCR ran on 60 Vbeta and 13 Jbeta primers. Assay: immunoSEQ multiplex PCR; the TCRdb copy retains only in-frame clones and omits some. The sample lists some 140,000 clones; around 79% were seen once. The sequencing sample was made of PBMCs. These receptor sequences come from a female donor in good health and CMV-seronegative.

This clone was counted a few times. The chain is built from TRBV5-5 and TRBJ1-3; D ambiguous. The CDR3 consists of 14 residues. Germline V CDR1 and CDR2: SGHKS, YYEKEE (reference sequence). V lost 6 bases and J lost 0, with 10 bases in between. CDR3 residues: CASTGPYSGNTIYF. In DNA form, the CDR3 reads TGTGCCAGCACCGGTCCGTACTCTGGAAACACCATATATTTT.

The rearrangement joins TRBV7-9 to TRBJ2-4; possibly TRBD2 for D (5 bases). The germline gives CDR1 SEHNR, CDR2 FQNEAQ (reference sequence). V lost 4 bases to trimming and J lost 0 bases, with 16 bases between them. The CDR3 is 17 amino acids. The CDR3 is CASSSEATWVAKNIQYF. Here the CDR3 DNA reads TGTGCCAGCAGCTCGGAGGCGACATGGGTAGCCAAAAACATTCAGTACTTC. Using reference TRBV7-9 and TRBJ2-4 for the parts outside the CDR3, the full variable domain is DTGVSQNPRHKITKRGQNVTFRCDPISEHNRLYWYRQTLGQGPEFLTYFQNEAQLEKSRLLSDRFSAERPKGSFSTLEIQRTEQGDSAMYLCASSSEATWVAKNIQYFGAGTRLSVL.

The chain carries TRBV5-1 and TRBJ1-3, with 8 positions matching TRBD1. This CDR3 has 16 residues. V trimming: 2 bases; J trimming: 2 bases; junction bases outside the gene matches: 6. Germline V gene lookup returns CDR1 SGHRS and CDR2 YFSETQ. CDR3 residues: CASSLPQQGAGNTIYF. Written as DNA, the CDR3 is TGCGCCAGCAGCTTACCCCAACAGGGGGCTGGAAACACCATATATTTT.